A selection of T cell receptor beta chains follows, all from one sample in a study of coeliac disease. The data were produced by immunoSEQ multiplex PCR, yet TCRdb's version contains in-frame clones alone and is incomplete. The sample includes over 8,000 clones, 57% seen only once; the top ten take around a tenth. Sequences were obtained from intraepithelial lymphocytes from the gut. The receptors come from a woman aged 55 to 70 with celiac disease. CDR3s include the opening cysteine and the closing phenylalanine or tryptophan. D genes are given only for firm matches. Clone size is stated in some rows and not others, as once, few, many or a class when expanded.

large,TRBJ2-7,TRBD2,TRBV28,TGTGCCAGCAGGTGGAGCGGGAATACCTACGAGCAGTACTTC,CASRWSGNTYEQYF
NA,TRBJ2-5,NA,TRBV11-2,TGTGCCAGCAGCTTAAAGAGGAGCCTCAGGGTTTCAAATCAAGAGACCCAGTACTTC,CASSLKRSLRVSNQETQYF
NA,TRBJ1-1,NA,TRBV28,TGTGCCAGCAGTTTGAGGCAGGGAGGCACTGAAGCTTTCTTT,CASSLRQGGTEAFF
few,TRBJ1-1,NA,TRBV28,TGTGCCAGCAGTTTGCTACAGGAGAACACTGAAGCTTTCTTT,CASSLLQENTEAFF
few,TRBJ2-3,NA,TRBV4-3,TGCGCCAGCAGCCAAGAGAGGTCGGCAGATACGCAGTATTTT,CASSQERSADTQYF
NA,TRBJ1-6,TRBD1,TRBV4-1,TGCGCCAGCAGCCAAGATTGGGGACAGGGGCGGGGTAATTCACCCCTCCACTTT,CASSQDWGQGRGNSPLHF
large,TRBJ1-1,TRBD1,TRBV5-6,TGTGCCAGCAGCCTCGGGACAGGGGGTACTGAAGCTTTCTTT,CASSLGTGGTEAFF
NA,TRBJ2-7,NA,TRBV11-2,TGTGCCAGCAGCTTAGATCCTAGCAGCCCCTACGAGCAGTACTTC,CASSLDPSSPYEQYF
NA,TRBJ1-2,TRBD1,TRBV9,TGTGCCAGCAGCGACACAGGGGGATGGGGCTACACCTTC,CASSDTGGWGYTF
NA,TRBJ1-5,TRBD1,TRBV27,TGTGCCAGCAGTTCGGGGACAGAAAGCAATCAGCCCCAGCATTTT,CASSSGTESNQPQHF
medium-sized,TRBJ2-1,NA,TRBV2,TGTGCCAGCGACGTGGGGCACTTATACAATGAGCAGTTCTTC,CASDVGHLYNEQFF
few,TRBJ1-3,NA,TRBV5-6,TGTGCCAGCAGCTGGACTTCTGGAAACACCATATATTTT,CASSWTSGNTIYF
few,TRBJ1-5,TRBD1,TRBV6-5,TGTGCCAGCGGGTTCGGGACAGGGGTTAATCAGCCCCAGCATTTT,CASGFGTGVNQPQHF
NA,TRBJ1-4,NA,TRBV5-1,TGCGCCAGCAGCTTGGTGGGAGTAAGGACTAATGAAAAACTGTTTTTT,CASSLVGVRTNEKLFF
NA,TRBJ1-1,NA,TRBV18,TGTGCCAGCTCACCACCGCCAGGGATCATGAACACTGAAGCTTTCTTT,CASSPPPGIMNTEAFF
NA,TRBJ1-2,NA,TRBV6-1,TGTGCCAGCAGTGAATCGAGCGTTTATGGCTACACCTTC,CASSESSVYGYTF
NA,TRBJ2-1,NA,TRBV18,TGTGCCAGCTCACCAACTGGCTCCTACAATGAGCAGTTCTTC,CASSPTGSYNEQFF
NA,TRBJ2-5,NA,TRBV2,TGTGCCAGCAGCCGGCGGCTAGTACAAGAGACCCAGTACTTC,CASSRRLVQETQYF
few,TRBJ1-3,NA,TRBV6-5,TGTGCCACCCGGGGGGGGTCTGGAAACACCATATATTTT,CATRGGSGNTIYF
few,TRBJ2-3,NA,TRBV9,TGTGCCAGCAGCAGGTACCAGGAGGGGATTAGCACAGATACGCAGTATTTT,CASSRYQEGISTDTQYF
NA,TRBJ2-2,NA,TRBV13,TGTGCCAGCAGCTCCCGACCGGGACATTCGAACACCGGGGAGCTGTTTTTT,CASSSRPGHSNTGELFF
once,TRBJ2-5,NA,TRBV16,TGTGCCAGCAGCCAAACCTGGACTTCGTACCAAGAGACCCAGTACTTC,CASSQTWTSYQETQYF
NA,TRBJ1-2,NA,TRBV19,TGTGCCAGTAGGGACCGACAGACCTATGGCTACACCTTC,CASRDRQTYGYTF
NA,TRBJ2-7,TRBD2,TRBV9,TGTGCCAGCAGCGTAGGAGCGGGACTTAACTACGAGCAGTACTTC,CASSVGAGLNYEQYF
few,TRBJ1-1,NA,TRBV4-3,TGCGCCAGCAGCTTGGCCTCAGGGTGGGGTGAAGCTTTCTTT,CASSLASGWGEAFF
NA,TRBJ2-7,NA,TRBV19,TGTGCCAGCCGGGGACTGACAACCTACGAGCAGTACTTC,CASRGLTTYEQYF
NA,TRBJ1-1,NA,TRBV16,TGTGCCAGCAGCCACGGGGGTAAGGCTTTCTTT,CASSHGGKAFF
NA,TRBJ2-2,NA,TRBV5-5,TGTGCCAGCAGCTTAGTGCGGGTAGCCGAGGGCGGGGAGCTGTTTTTT,CASSLVRVAEGGELFF
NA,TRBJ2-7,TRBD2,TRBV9,TGTGCCAGCAGCGCCCGGGACGGGGGGGGCTACGAGCAGTACTTC,CASSARDGGGYEQYF
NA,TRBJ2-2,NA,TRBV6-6,TGTGCCAGCAGTTATCGAGCCACCGGGGAGCTGTTTTTT,CASSYRATGELFF
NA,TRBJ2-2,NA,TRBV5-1,TGCGCCAGCAGCTTGGGGAGGGGGCAGGGCACCGGGGAGCTGTTTTTT,CASSLGRGQGTGELFF
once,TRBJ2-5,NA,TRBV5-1,TGCGCCAGCAGCCCCTACGAAGAGACCCAGTACTTC,CASSPYEETQYF
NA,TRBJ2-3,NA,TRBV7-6,TGTGCCAGCAGCTTTTTTGGGCGGGTTGGTCCAGATACGCAGTATTTT,CASSFFGRVGPDTQYF
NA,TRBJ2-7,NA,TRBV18,TGTGCCAGCTCATCTCCCTACGAGCAGTACTTC,CASSSPYEQYF
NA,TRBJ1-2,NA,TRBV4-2,TGTGCCAGCAGCCTCGGCCCCTTAAAAGAGGAAAATGGCTACACCTTC,CASSLGPLKEENGYTF
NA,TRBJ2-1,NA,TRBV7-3,TGTGCCAGCAGTGGCCAGGGGGGTTCCTACAATGAGCAGTTCTTC,CASSGQGGSYNEQFF
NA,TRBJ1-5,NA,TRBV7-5,TGTGTCAGAAGCCATGCAGGGACAGGGGGAAAAGATCAGCCCCAGCATTTT,CVRSHAGTGGKDQPQHF
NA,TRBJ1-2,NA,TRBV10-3,TGTGCCTCGGGGGGGAGAGACTATGGCTACACCTTC,CASGGRDYGYTF
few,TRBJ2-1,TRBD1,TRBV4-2,TGTGCCAGCAGCCTCTTGGGACAGGGTATGAGCCACAATGAGCAGTTCTTC,CASSLLGQGMSHNEQFF
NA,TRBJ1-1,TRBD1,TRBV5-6,TGTGCCAGCAGCTTGGGACAGGGTTACACTGAAGCTTTCTTT,CASSLGQGYTEAFF
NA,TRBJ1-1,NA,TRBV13,TGTGCCAGCAGCGACAGCTTGGGGAACACTGAAGCTTTCTTT,CASSDSLGNTEAFF
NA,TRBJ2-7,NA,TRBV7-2,TGTGCCAGCACGCCAATTGTCGGCGGCCTCTCCTACGAGCAGTACTTC,CASTPIVGGLSYEQYF
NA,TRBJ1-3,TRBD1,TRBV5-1,TGCGCCAGCAGCTTGGTTCGACAGGGGACTGGAAACACCATATATTTT,CASSLVRQGTGNTIYF
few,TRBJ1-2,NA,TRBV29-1,TGCAGCGTTGAGTACCCAGAGCAGGGCCGGGGCTACACCTTC,CSVEYPEQGRGYTF
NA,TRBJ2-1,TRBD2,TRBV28,TGTGCCACCCTATCCGTAGCGGGCGCCAATGAGCAGTTCTTC,CATLSVAGANEQFF
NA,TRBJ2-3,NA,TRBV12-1,TGTGCCAGCTCCACAGGGTTGAGCACTACAGATACGCAGTATTTT,CASSTGLSTTDTQYF
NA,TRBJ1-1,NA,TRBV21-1,TGTGCCAGCAGCAAAAAGGGGCGGGGGATCGGCACTGAAGCTTTCTTT,CASSKKGRGIGTEAFF
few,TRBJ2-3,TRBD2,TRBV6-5,TGTGCCAGCAGTACCGGGACTAGCCTCACAGATACGCAGTATTTT,CASSTGTSLTDTQYF
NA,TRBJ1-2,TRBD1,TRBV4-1,TGCGCCAGCAGCCGAACAGGGGCCGGGGGCTACACCTTC,CASSRTGAGGYTF
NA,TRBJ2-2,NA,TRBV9,TGTGCCAGCAGCGTAGCCTGGGCAGCCGGCCAGATCGCCGGGGAGCTGTTTTTT,CASSVAWAAGQIAGELFF
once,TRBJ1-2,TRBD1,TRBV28,TGTGCCAGCGAAAACCGGGGACAGGTAGTTGGCTACACCTTC,CASENRGQVVGYTF
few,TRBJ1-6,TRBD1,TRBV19,TGTGCCAGTACGAGGGACAGGGGGCTTTCACCCCTCCACTTT,CASTRDRGLSPLHF
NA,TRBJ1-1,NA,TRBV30,TGTGCCTGGAGTCGCACAGGGCTGAACACTGAAGCTTTCTTT,CAWSRTGLNTEAFF
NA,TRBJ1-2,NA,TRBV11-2,TGTGCCAGCAGCTTAGAGGGGAGTACAGGAGGGGGCTACACCTTC,CASSLEGSTGGGYTF
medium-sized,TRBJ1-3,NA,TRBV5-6,TGTGCCAGCAGCTTGGCGGGATCTGGAAACACCATATATTTT,CASSLAGSGNTIYF
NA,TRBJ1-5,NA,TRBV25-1,TGTGCCAGCAGTGATTGGGGAGTCCATCAGCCCCAGCATTTT,CASSDWGVHQPQHF
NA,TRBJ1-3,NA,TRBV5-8,TGTGCCAGCAGCTTGGCGGGATCTGGAAACACCATATATTTT,CASSLAGSGNTIYF
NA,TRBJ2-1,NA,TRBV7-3,TGTGCCAGCAGCCGCGATGGTGAGCAGTTCTTC,CASSRDGEQFF